These T cell receptor beta chains were read from a single sample in a study of control samples from healthy donors and cancer patients. Clones were read by immunoSEQ multiplex PCR, and TCRdb kept only the in-frame ones, dropping some. The table has about 96,000 clones, over 85% seen once. Sequencing input: blood. These receptors all stem from a man between 18 and 29 years old in good health. The CDR3 runs from the conserved cysteine through the conserved F or W. D genes are given only for firm matches. Size values are once, few and many counts, or a class for expanded clones, and some rows have none.

CDR3 length	V gene	D gene	clone size	J gene	CDR3 protein	CDR3 DNA
14	TRBV19	TRBD1	.	TRBJ2-7	CASSIGTGAYEQYF	TGTGCCAGTAGTATAGGGACAGGGGCCTACGAGCAGTACTTC
14	TRBV12-5	TRBD1	.	TRBJ1-6	CASGLPGQGSPLHF	TGTGCTAGTGGTTTGCCGGGACAGGGCTCACCCCTCCACTTT
15	TRBV4-1	TRBD1	.	TRBJ2-1	CASSPRRQGDNEQFF	TGCGCCAGCAGCCCCCGACGACAGGGAGACAATGAGCAGTTCTTC
11	TRBV6-5	.	.	TRBJ2-7	CASSYLSEQYF	TGTGCCAGCAGTTACTTAAGCGAGCAGTACTTC
15	TRBV5-5	.	.	TRBJ1-3	CASSFDIGAGNTIYF	TGTGCCAGCAGCTTTGACATTGGGGCTGGAAACACCATATATTTT
14	TRBV7-8	.	.	TRBJ1-1	CASSPVGEGTEAFF	TGTGCCAGCAGCCCAGTCGGGGAAGGCACTGAAGCTTTCTTT
14	TRBV6-5	TRBD1	.	TRBJ1-1	CASTQGGLNTEAFF	TGTGCCAGCACCCAAGGGGGCTTGAACACTGAAGCTTTCTTT
13	TRBV12-3/TRBV12-4	TRBD1	.	TRBJ1-1	CASRGTGNTEAFF	TGTGCCAGTAGAGGGACAGGGAACACTGAAGCTTTCTTT
11	TRBV12-3/TRBV12-4	.	few	TRBJ1-2	CASSSEGGYTF	TGTGCCAGCAGCTCGGAAGGGGGCTACACCTTC
13	TRBV2	.	once	TRBJ2-7	CASSVGGTYEQYF	TGTGCCAGCAGTGTCGGGGGCACCTACGAGCAGTACTTC
15	TRBV5-1	.	.	TRBJ1-5	CASSPGTGENQPQHF	TGCGCCAGCAGCCCTGGGACGGGGGAAAATCAGCCCCAGCATTTT
13	TRBV6-2/TRBV6-3	.	.	TRBJ1-5	CASSWTGNQPQHF	TGTGCCAGCAGCTGGACAGGCAATCAGCCCCAGCATTTT
12	TRBV7-2	.	once	TRBJ2-3	CASSPSTDTQYF	TGTGCCAGCAGCCCCAGCACAGATACGCAGTATTTT
14	TRBV4-3	.	.	TRBJ2-7	CASSQPSRADEQYF	TGCGCCAGCAGCCAACCTTCTAGGGCGGACGAGCAGTACTTC
14	TRBV30	.	.	TRBJ1-1	CAWSAQGVGTEAFF	TGTGCCTGGAGTGCACAGGGTGTCGGCACTGAAGCTTTCTTT
15	TRBV24-1	TRBD2	few	TRBJ2-2	CATAGGGENTGELFF	TGTGCCACCGCGGGAGGCGGGGAGAACACCGGGGAGCTGTTTTTT
13	TRBV3-1/TRBV3-2	.	.	TRBJ1-1	CASSQRGETEAFF	TGTGCCAGCAGCCAAAGGGGAGAAACTGAAGCTTTCTTT
15	TRBV19	.	once	TRBJ1-5	CASSIDTGSGQPQHF	TGTGCCAGTAGTATAGATACGGGGTCGGGTCAGCCCCAGCATTTT
17	TRBV6-1	TRBD2	.	TRBJ2-2	CASSVSGGFPNTGELFF	TGTGCCAGCAGTGTGAGCGGGGGGTTCCCTAACACCGGGGAGCTGTTTTTT
14	TRBV11-2	TRBD1	.	TRBJ1-1	CASSTGQVNTEAFF	TGTGCCAGCAGCACGGGACAGGTGAACACTGAAGCTTTCTTT
14	TRBV5-1	.	once	TRBJ1-2	CASSLADWQGGSTF	TGCGCCAGCAGCTTGGCCGACTGGCAGGGTGGATCCACCTTC
13	TRBV5-1	.	.	TRBJ1-1	CASSPQGNTEAFF	TGCGCCAGCAGCCCGCAGGGAAACACTGAAGCTTTCTTT
12	TRBV27	.	.	TRBJ2-5	CASSPTQETQYF	TGTGCCAGCAGTCCCACACAAGAGACCCAGTACTTC
10	TRBV29-1	.	.	TRBJ1-2	CSVGGDGYTF	TGCAGCGTTGGGGGGGATGGCTACACCTTC
14	TRBV27	TRBD1	.	TRBJ2-7	CASSGTGRTYEQYF	TGTGCCAGCTCCGGGACAGGGAGAACCTACGAGCAGTACTTC